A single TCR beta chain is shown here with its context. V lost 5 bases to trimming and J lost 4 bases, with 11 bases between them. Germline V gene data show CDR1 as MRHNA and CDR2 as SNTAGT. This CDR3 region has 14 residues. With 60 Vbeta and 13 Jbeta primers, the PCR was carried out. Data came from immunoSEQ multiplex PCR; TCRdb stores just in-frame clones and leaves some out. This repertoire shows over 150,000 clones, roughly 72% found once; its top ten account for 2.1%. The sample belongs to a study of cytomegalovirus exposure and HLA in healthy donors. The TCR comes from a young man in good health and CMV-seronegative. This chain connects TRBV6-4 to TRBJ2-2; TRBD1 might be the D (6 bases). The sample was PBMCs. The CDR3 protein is CASSQTGGTGELFF. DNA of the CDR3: TGTGCCAGCAGTCAGACAGGTGGCACCGGGGAGCTGTTTTTT.